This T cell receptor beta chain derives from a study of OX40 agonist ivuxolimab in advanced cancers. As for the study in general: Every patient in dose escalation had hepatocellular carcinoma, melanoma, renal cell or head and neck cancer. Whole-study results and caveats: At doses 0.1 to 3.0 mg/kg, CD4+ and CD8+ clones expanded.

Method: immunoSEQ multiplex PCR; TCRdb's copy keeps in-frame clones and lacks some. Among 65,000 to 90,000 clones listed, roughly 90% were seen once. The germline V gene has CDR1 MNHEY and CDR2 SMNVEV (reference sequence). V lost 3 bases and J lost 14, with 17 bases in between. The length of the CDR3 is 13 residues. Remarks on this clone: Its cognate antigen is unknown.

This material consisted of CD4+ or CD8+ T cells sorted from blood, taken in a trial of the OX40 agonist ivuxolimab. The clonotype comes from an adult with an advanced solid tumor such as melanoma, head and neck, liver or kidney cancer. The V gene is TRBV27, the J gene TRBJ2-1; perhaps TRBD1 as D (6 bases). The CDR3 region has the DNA TGTGCCAGCAGTTTCCTCGGCGGCGAGGGGGAGTTCTTC. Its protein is CASSFLGGEGEFF.